The sequence of this TCR beta chain was determined in a study of vaccination effects on CD4 cells after COVID-19. Data came from immunoSEQ multiplex PCR; TCRdb stores just in-frame clones and leaves some out. The sample lists about 45,000 clones, around 70% occurring once. Study-level points and caveats: Late after vaccination, infection- and vaccine-induced clones showed marked clonal contraction. Only a few convalescent patients and no early post-infection timepoints featured in the study.

The germline gives CDR1 LGHDT, CDR2 YNNKEL (reference sequence). Trimming shortened V by 6 bases and J by 4 bases, and 12 bases separated the two germline ends. CDR3 size: 13 residues. For this clone: Its cognate antigen is unknown.

The culture ran for 9 to 11 days, and then CD4+ T cells were isolated. Participants were vaccinated with two doses of either the BNT162b2 or mRNA-1273 vaccine. Each vaccine recipient was nucleocapsid antibody negative and had no prior SARS-CoV-2 infection. IL-2 medium took the place of half the medium on both days 3 and 7. The sequence came from a human donor who received a COVID-19 vaccine. V usage is TRBV3-1 (or the pseudogene TRBV3-2) and J usage is TRBJ1-2, with D possibly TRBD1 on 6 matching bases. The specimen was CD4+ T cells from PBMCs cultured without peptide, collected after COVID-19 vaccination. The CDR3 sequence: CASSPDRSYGYTF. CDR3 DNA sequence: TGTGCCAGCAGTCCCGACAGGAGCTATGGCTACACCTTC.